The T cell receptor beta chain under discussion was sequenced for a study of CD8 T cells in Susac syndrome. Findings and limits, study-wide: An acknowledgment was made by the study that its TCR sequencing and HLA analysis involved relatively few individuals.

The TEMRA cells underwent FACS enrichment, while the CD8+ and CD4+ T cells underwent negative isolation. The CDR3 totals 14 residues. From germline, CDR1 is MDHEN and CDR2 SYDVKM. With 6 bases removed from V and 3 bases from J, the gap between germline ends came to 15 bases. cDNA came from around 0.54 to 1 ug RNA primed by random hexamers. It was immunoSEQ multiplex PCR that amplified TCR beta CDR3 across 54 Vbeta and 13 Jbeta. TCRdb redid the calling of the immunoSEQ multiplex PCR reads with MiXCR, one entry per CDR3 protein. There are over 120,000 distinct CDR3 sequences in the sample; approximately 93% occur only once, and 0.075% to 0.1% lies in the top ten. On this clonotype: Its antigen is undetermined.

The chain uses TRBV28 and TRBJ2-7; possible D gene TRBD2, 7 bases. The sequence derives from a human donor in good health. Sequenced: CD4+ T cells from PBMCs. Written as DNA, the CDR3 is TGTGCCAGCAGAGCTACAGGGAGGGTCTACGAGCAGTACTTC. This codes for CASRATGRVYEQYF.